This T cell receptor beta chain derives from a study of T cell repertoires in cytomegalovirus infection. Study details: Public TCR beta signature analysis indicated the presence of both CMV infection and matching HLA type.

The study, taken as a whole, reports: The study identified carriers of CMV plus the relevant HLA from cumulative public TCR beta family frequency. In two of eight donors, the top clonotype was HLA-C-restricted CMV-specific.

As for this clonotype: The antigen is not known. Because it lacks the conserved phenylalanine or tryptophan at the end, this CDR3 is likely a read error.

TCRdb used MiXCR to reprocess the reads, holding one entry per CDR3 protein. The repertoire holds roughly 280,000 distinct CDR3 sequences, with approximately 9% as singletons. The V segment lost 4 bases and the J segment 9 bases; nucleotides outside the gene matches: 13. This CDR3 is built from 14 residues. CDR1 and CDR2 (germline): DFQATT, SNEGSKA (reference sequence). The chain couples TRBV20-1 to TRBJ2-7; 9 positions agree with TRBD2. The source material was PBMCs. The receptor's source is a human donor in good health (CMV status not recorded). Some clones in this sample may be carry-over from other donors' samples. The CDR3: CSAKSGLAPLGQYS. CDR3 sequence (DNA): TGCAGTGCTAAGTCGGGACTAGCCCCACTTGGGCAGTACTCC.